The next 9 T cell receptor beta chains were all read from a single sample in a study of regulatory T cells in long-lasting Graves disease. Stated time point: persistent/refractory GD, antithyroid drugs over 5 years with positive TRAb. RNA from PBMCs was the source of the TCR library. Researchers made TCR beta libraries by using iRepertoire HTBI primers and running Arm-PCR on CDR3 regions. TCRdb fed the multiplex PCR reads into MiXCR, producing one record per CDR3 protein. This repertoire shows 700,000 or so distinct CDR3 sequences, around 30% found once; its top ten account for around 40%. The source material was peripheral blood mononuclear cells (PBMCs), sampled when the disease was refractory, from a patient treated with antithyroid drugs. These receptors all stem from a female donor with Graves disease.

The V call is TRBV7-3, the J call TRBJ2-1, with D perhaps matching TRBD2 (5 bases). V was shortened by 2 bases and J by 9 bases, with 11 bases between the two germline ends. The CDR3 is made up of 13 amino acids. Germline-derived CDR1 and CDR2 are SGHTA and FQGTGA. The CDR3 loop is CASSLAGGSEQFF. The CDR3 coding sequence is TGTGCCAGCAGCTTAGCGGGTGGATCTGAGCAGTTCTTC.

V and J are TRBV19 and TRBJ1-5; perhaps TRBD1 as D (5 bases). The CDR3 extends over 14 amino acids. Germline loops: CDR1 LNHDA, CDR2 SQIVND (reference sequence). Trimming took off 8 bases at V and 9 bases at J, with 20 bases between the two ends. CDR3 loop: CASQPDSLRPPQHF. CDR3 DNA sequence: TGTGCCAGTCAACCCGACAGTCTTCGTCCGCCCCAGCATTTT. The complete variable domain, with remaining parts taken from reference TRBV19 and TRBJ1-5, reads DGGITQSPKYLFRKEGQNVTLSCEQNLNHDAMYWYRQDPGQGLRLIYYSQIVNDFQKGDIAEGYSVSREKKESFPLTVTSAQKNPTAFYLCASQPDSLRPPQHFGDGTRLSIL.

The rearrangement links TRBV12-3 or TRBV12-4 to TRBJ2-5; D is undetermined. This CDR3 comprises 13 residues. V shed 2 bases and J shed 4 bases, with 8 bases lying between them. The DNA for the CDR3 is TGTGCCAGCAGTTTATTTGCAGGAGAGACCCAGTACTTC. This gives the protein CASSLFAGETQYF.

The gene calls are TRBV29-1 and TRBJ1-1; D is undetermined. Germline values: CDR1 SQVTM, CDR2 ANQGSEA. The CDR3 is made up of 14 amino acids. V lost 4 bases and J 0 bases, leaving 12 bases between the germline ends. CDR3 protein: CSVARTAMNTEAFF. CDR3 nucleotide sequence: TGCAGCGTTGCCCGGACGGCTATGAACACTGAAGCTTTCTTT. The variable domain in full, completed from reference TRBV29-1 and TRBJ1-1, reads SAVISQKPSRDICQRGTSLTIQCQVDSQVTMMFWYRQQPGQSLTLIATANQGSEATYESGFVIDKFPISRPNLTFSTLTVSNMSPEDSSIYLCSVARTAMNTEAFFGQGTRLTVV.

V is TRBV19 and J is TRBJ2-1, with D tentatively TRBD2 (5 bases). This CDR3 region has 14 residues. Trimming pared 10 bases from V and 4 bases from J, leaving 17 bases between. The germline V gene has CDR1 LNHDA and CDR2 SQIVND (reference sequence). In DNA, the CDR3 is TGTGCCACGAAAGAAGGGCCGGGGTACAATGAGCAGTTCTTC. The encoded protein is CATKEGPGYNEQFF.

A few counts support this clonotype. The rearrangement uses TRBV6-1 and TRBJ1-5, with D uncertain. Looked up from germline, CDR1 is MNHNS and CDR2 is SASEGT. This CDR3 contains 14 residues. Trimming removed 6 bases at V and 2 bases at J, with 11 bases between. CDR3 loop: CASRENIGNQPQHF. CDR3 DNA sequence: TGTGCCAGCAGGGAGAATATCGGCAATCAGCCCCAGCATTTT.

This clonotype was found many times. V gene TRBV11-2 combines with J gene TRBJ2-5; D remains unclear. V was pared by 1 base and J by 5 bases, with 8 bases between. CDR3 size: 13 residues. Per the germline V gene, CDR1 is SGHAT and CDR2 is FQNNGV. The CDR3 DNA sequence: TGTGCCAGCAGCTTAGCGAGATTGGAGACCCAGTACTTC. It encodes CASSLARLETQYF.

The rearrangement links TRBV7-9 to TRBJ1-2; 7 nucleotides agree with TRBD1. This CDR3 spans 16 amino acids. V shed 5 bases and J 6 bases; nucleotides not matched to a gene: 15. Germline CDR1 SEHNR, CDR2 FQNEAQ (reference sequence). The CDR3 region has the DNA TGTGCCAGCAGCAATACCGGGACAGCCATAGAGGATGGCTACACCTTC. It is translated as CASSNTGTAIEDGYTF.

Details on this clonotype: A much bigger clone sits one base away, suggesting this may be a read error. The V and J genes are TRBV27 and TRBJ2-6; possibly TRBD1 for D (5 bases). The CDR3 consists of 16 residues. CDR1 and CDR2 (germline): MNHEY, SMNVEV (reference sequence). The CDR3 loop reads CASSSIQVAGANVPTF. CDR3 nucleotide sequence: TGTGCCAGCAGTTCGATACAGGTAGCTGGGGCCAACGTCCCGACTTTC.